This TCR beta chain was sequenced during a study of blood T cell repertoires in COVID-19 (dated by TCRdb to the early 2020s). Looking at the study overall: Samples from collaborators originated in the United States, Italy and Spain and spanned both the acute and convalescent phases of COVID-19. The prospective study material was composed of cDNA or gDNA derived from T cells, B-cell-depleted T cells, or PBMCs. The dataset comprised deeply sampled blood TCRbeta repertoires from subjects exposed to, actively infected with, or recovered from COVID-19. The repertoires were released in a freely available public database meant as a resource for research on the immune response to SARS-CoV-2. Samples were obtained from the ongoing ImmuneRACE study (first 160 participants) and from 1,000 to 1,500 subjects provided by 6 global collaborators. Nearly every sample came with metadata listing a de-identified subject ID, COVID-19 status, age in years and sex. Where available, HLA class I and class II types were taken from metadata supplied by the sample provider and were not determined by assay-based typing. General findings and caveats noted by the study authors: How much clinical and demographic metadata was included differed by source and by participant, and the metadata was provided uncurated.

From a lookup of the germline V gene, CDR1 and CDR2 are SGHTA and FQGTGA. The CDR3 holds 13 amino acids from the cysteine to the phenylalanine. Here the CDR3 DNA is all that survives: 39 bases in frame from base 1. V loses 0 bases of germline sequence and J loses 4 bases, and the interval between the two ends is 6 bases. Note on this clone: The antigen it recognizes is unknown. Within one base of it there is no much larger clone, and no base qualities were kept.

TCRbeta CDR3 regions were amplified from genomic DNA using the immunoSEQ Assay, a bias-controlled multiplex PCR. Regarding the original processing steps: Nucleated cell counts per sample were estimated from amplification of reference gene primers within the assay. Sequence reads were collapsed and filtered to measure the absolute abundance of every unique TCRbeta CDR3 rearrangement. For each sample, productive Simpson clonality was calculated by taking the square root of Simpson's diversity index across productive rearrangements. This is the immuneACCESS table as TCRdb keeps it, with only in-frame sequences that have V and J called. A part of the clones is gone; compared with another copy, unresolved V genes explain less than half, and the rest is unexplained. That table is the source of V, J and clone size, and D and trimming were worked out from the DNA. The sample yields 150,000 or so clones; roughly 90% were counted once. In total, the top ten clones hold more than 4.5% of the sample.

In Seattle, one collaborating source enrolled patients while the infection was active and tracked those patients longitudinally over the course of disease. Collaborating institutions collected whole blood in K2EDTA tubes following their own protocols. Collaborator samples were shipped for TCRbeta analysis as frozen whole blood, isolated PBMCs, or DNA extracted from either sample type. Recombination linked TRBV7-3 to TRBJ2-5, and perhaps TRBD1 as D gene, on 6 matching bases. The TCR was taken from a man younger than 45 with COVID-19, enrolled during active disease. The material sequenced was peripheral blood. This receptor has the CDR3 CASSLTGGETQYF. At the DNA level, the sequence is TGTGCCAGCAGCTTAACAGGGGGAGAGACCCAGTACTTC.